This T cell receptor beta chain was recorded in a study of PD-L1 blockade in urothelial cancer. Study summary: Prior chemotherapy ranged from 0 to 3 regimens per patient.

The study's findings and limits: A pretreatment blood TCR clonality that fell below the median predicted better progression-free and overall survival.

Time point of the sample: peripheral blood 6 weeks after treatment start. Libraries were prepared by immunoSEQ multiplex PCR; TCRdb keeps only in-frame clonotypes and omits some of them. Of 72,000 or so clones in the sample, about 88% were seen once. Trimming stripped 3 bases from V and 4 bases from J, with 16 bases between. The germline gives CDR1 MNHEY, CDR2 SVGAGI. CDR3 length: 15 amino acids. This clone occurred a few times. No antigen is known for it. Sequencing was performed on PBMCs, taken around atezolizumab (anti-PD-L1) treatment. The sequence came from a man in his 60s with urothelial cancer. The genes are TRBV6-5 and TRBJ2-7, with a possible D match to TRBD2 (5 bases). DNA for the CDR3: TGTGCCAGCAGTTATCATCGGGCAGCGGAGTACGAGCAGTACTTC. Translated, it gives CASSYHRAAEYEQYF.